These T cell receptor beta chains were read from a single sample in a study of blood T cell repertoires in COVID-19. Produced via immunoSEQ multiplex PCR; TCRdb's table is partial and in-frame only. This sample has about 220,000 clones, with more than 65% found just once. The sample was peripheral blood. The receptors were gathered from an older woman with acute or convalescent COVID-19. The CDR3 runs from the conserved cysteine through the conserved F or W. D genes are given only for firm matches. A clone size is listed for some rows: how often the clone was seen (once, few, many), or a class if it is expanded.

CDR3aa: CASRGWGLSGNTIYF
CDR3nt: TGTGCCAGTAGAGGCTGGGGACTCTCTGGAAACACCATATATTTT
abundance: .
d_gene: .
v_gene: TRBV19
j_gene: TRBJ1-3

CDR3aa: CASSWTGQDEKLFF
CDR3nt: TGCGCCAGCAGCTGGACAGGGCAAGATGAAAAACTGTTTTTT
abundance: .
d_gene: TRBD1
v_gene: TRBV5-1
j_gene: TRBJ1-4

CDR3aa: CASSLVGQLNTEAFF
CDR3nt: TGTGCCAGCAGCTTAGTGGGGCAGTTGAACACTGAAGCTTTCTTT
abundance: .
d_gene: .
v_gene: TRBV13
j_gene: TRBJ1-1

CDR3aa: CASSRTTAGGPSYNEQFF
CDR3nt: TGTGCCAGTAGCCGAACAACAGCGGGGGGACCCTCCTACAATGAGCAGTTCTTC
abundance: .
d_gene: TRBD2
v_gene: TRBV19
j_gene: TRBJ2-1

CDR3aa: CASSYSSLGLDRESPLHF
CDR3nt: TGTGCCAGCAGTTATTCGTCGCTCGGACTTGACAGGGAATCACCCCTCCACTTT
abundance: .
d_gene: TRBD1
v_gene: TRBV6-2/TRBV6-3
j_gene: TRBJ1-6

CDR3aa: CASSVVGASNEKLFF
CDR3nt: TGTGCCAGCAGCGTAGTGGGGGCCAGTAATGAAAAACTGTTTTTT
abundance: .
d_gene: .
v_gene: TRBV9
j_gene: TRBJ1-4

CDR3aa: CASSLYTGTPGPDTQYF
CDR3nt: TGTGCCAGCAGCTTATACACAGGGACCCCGGGCCCAGATACGCAGTATTTT
abundance: .
d_gene: .
v_gene: TRBV7-2
j_gene: TRBJ2-3

CDR3aa: CASRSRGSWNTEAFF
CDR3nt: TGCGCCAGCAGATCGCGGGGATCGTGGAACACTGAAGCTTTCTTT
abundance: few
d_gene: .
v_gene: TRBV5-1
j_gene: TRBJ1-1

CDR3aa: CSVARDTLNTEAFF
CDR3nt: TGCAGCGTGGCTCGGGACACCTTGAACACTGAAGCTTTCTTT
abundance: .
d_gene: .
v_gene: TRBV29-1
j_gene: TRBJ1-1

CDR3aa: CASSYLNPSAEAFF
CDR3nt: TGTGCCAGCAGTTACTTGAACCCAAGCGCTGAAGCTTTCTTT
abundance: many
d_gene: .
v_gene: TRBV6-5
j_gene: TRBJ1-1

CDR3aa: CASSYMLAGDYSNTGELFF
CDR3nt: TGTGCCAGCAGTTACATGCTAGCGGGGGACTATTCGAACACCGGGGAGCTGTTTTTT
abundance: .
d_gene: TRBD2
v_gene: TRBV6-2/TRBV6-3
j_gene: TRBJ2-2

CDR3aa: CASSLIGQGAQETQYF
CDR3nt: TGCGCCAGCAGCTTGATCGGACAGGGAGCCCAAGAGACCCAGTACTTC
abundance: .
d_gene: TRBD1
v_gene: TRBV5-1
j_gene: TRBJ2-5

CDR3aa: CASSVGERGDLYTQYF
CDR3nt: TGTGCCAGCAGCGTAGGGGAGCGGGGGGACTTGTATACGCAGTATTTT
abundance: .
d_gene: TRBD2
v_gene: TRBV9
j_gene: TRBJ2-3

CDR3aa: CASGGGYNSPLHF
CDR3nt: TGTGCCAGCGGGGGGGGATATAATTCACCCCTCCACTTT
abundance: .
d_gene: .
v_gene: TRBV2
j_gene: TRBJ1-6

CDR3aa: CASSFGDSSGNTIYF
CDR3nt: TGCGCCAGCAGCTTTGGTGACAGCTCTGGAAACACCATATATTTT
abundance: .
d_gene: .
v_gene: TRBV5-1
j_gene: TRBJ1-3

CDR3aa: CASSHLAGRSYEQYF
CDR3nt: TGTGCCAGCAGTCACCTAGCGGGGCGGTCCTACGAGCAGTACTTC
abundance: .
d_gene: TRBD2
v_gene: TRBV6-2/TRBV6-3
j_gene: TRBJ2-7

CDR3aa: CASSQAETTTGELFF
CDR3nt: TGCGCCAGCAGCCAAGCGGAGACCACCACCGGGGAGCTGTTTTTT
abundance: .
d_gene: .
v_gene: TRBV4-1
j_gene: TRBJ2-2

CDR3aa: CASTEPGGSYGYTF
CDR3nt: TGTGCCAGTACCGAACCCGGCGGATCCTATGGCTACACCTTC
abundance: few
d_gene: .
v_gene: TRBV19
j_gene: TRBJ1-2

CDR3aa: CASSDLNSGEAPKFRETQYF
CDR3nt: TGTGCCAGCAGTGACCTAAATAGCGGGGAGGCCCCTAAATTTCGAGAGACCCAGTACTTC
abundance: few
d_gene: TRBD2
v_gene: TRBV6-4
j_gene: TRBJ2-5

CDR3aa: CASSPGQGLRNTEAFF
CDR3nt: TGTGCCAGCAGCCCTGGACAGGGGCTGAGGAACACTGAAGCTTTCTTT
abundance: .
d_gene: TRBD1
v_gene: TRBV5-6
j_gene: TRBJ1-1

CDR3aa: CARSDRTGELFF
CDR3nt: TGTGCCAGATCGGACAGGACCGGGGAGCTGTTTTTT
abundance: .
d_gene: TRBD1
v_gene: TRBV2
j_gene: TRBJ2-2

CDR3aa: CASSYVPQGKAEAFF
CDR3nt: TGTGCCAGCAGTTACGTACCTCAGGGCAAGGCTGAAGCTTTCTTT
abundance: .
d_gene: .
v_gene: TRBV6-5
j_gene: TRBJ1-1

CDR3aa: CASSPFETGANVLTF
CDR3nt: TGTGCCAGCAGCCCATTTGAGACTGGGGCCAACGTCCTGACTTTC
abundance: few
d_gene: .
v_gene: TRBV7-2
j_gene: TRBJ2-6

CDR3aa: CASSQDIQGAWYGYTF
CDR3nt: TGCGCCAGCAGCCAAGACATCCAGGGGGCTTGGTATGGCTACACCTTC
abundance: .
d_gene: TRBD1
v_gene: TRBV4-1
j_gene: TRBJ1-2

CDR3aa: CASSVGQGSYEQYF
CDR3nt: TGTGCCAGCAGTGTTGGGCAGGGTTCCTACGAGCAGTACTTC
abundance: .
d_gene: .
v_gene: TRBV2
j_gene: TRBJ2-7

CDR3aa: CASSQDGSGGAVGETQYF
CDR3nt: TGCGCCAGCAGCCAAGATGGAAGCGGGGGGGCAGTTGGAGAGACCCAGTACTTC
abundance: few
d_gene: TRBD2
v_gene: TRBV4-3
j_gene: TRBJ2-5

CDR3aa: CASSPAGVSNQPQHF
CDR3nt: TGTGCCAGCAGCCCGGCAGGGGTTAGCAATCAGCCCCAGCATTTT
abundance: .
d_gene: .
v_gene: TRBV5-8
j_gene: TRBJ1-5

CDR3aa: CASSLLGTGGGRYQETQYF
CDR3nt: TGCGCCAGCAGCTTGTTAGGGACAGGGGGCGGTCGATACCAAGAGACCCAGTACTTC
abundance: .
d_gene: TRBD1
v_gene: TRBV5-1
j_gene: TRBJ2-5

CDR3aa: CASTDREGYGYTF
CDR3nt: TGTGCCAGTACCGACAGGGAAGGCTATGGCTACACCTTC
abundance: .
d_gene: TRBD1
v_gene: TRBV19
j_gene: TRBJ1-2

CDR3aa: CASSLEGRRSNEQFF
CDR3nt: TGTGCCAGCAGCTTAGAGGGTCGGAGGAGCAATGAGCAGTTCTTC
abundance: .
d_gene: .
v_gene: TRBV7-2
j_gene: TRBJ2-1

CDR3aa: CASSFGSAGGPHGTDTQYF
CDR3nt: TGTGCCAGCAGCTTTGGTTCCGCGGGGGGGCCACATGGCACAGATACGCAGTATTTT
abundance: .
d_gene: TRBD2
v_gene: TRBV5-6
j_gene: TRBJ2-3

CDR3aa: CASSLTANYGYTF
CDR3nt: TGTGCCAGCAGCTTGACAGCGAACTATGGCTACACCTTC
abundance: once
d_gene: .
v_gene: TRBV27
j_gene: TRBJ1-2

CDR3aa: CASSTPGGFWGYTF
CDR3nt: TGTGCCAGCAGCACACCCGGGGGATTTTGGGGCTACACCTTC
abundance: few
d_gene: .
v_gene: TRBV7-2
j_gene: TRBJ1-2

CDR3aa: CASSDHRRTEAFF
CDR3nt: TGTGCCAGCAGTGATCACCGTAGAACTGAAGCTTTCTTT
abundance: .
d_gene: .
v_gene: TRBV6-1
j_gene: TRBJ1-1

CDR3aa: CASSQTGLGYYGYTF
CDR3nt: TGTGCCAGCAGTCAGACAGGGTTAGGCTACTATGGCTACACCTTC
abundance: .
d_gene: TRBD1
v_gene: TRBV16
j_gene: TRBJ1-2

CDR3aa: CASSFKRLASTDTQYF
CDR3nt: TGTGCCAGCAGCTTTAAAAGACTAGCTAGCACAGATACGCAGTATTTT
abundance: .
d_gene: TRBD2
v_gene: TRBV5-4
j_gene: TRBJ2-3

CDR3aa: CAWSEQGETQYF
CDR3nt: TGTGCCTGGAGTGAACAGGGGGAGACCCAGTACTTC
abundance: .
d_gene: TRBD1
v_gene: TRBV30
j_gene: TRBJ2-5

CDR3aa: CASSPNRALNYGYTF
CDR3nt: TGTGCCAGCAGCCCAAACAGGGCCCTAAACTATGGCTACACCTTC
abundance: .
d_gene: .
v_gene: TRBV11-2
j_gene: TRBJ1-2

CDR3aa: CASSRGPGQGHF
CDR3nt: TGTGCCAGCAGCCGAGGACCCGGACAGGGCCACTTC
abundance: .
d_gene: TRBD1
v_gene: TRBV3-1/TRBV3-2
j_gene: TRBJ1-2

CDR3aa: CASSPGASPQETQYF
CDR3nt: TGTGCCAGCAGCCCAGGGGCTAGCCCTCAAGAGACCCAGTACTTC
abundance: .
d_gene: .
v_gene: TRBV7-9
j_gene: TRBJ2-5

CDR3aa: CASSLRGRGFGPQFF
CDR3nt: TGTGCCAGCAGCCTTAGGGGCAGGGGGTTCGGGCCGCAGTTCTTC
abundance: few
d_gene: TRBD1
v_gene: TRBV11-2
j_gene: TRBJ2-1

CDR3aa: CASSSRRGDNEQFF
CDR3nt: TGTGCCAGCAGTTCCCGACGCGGGGACAATGAGCAGTTCTTC
abundance: .
d_gene: .
v_gene: TRBV2
j_gene: TRBJ2-1

CDR3aa: CASSYSTGNEQFF
CDR3nt: TGTGCCAGCAGTTACTCGACTGGGAATGAGCAGTTCTTC
abundance: .
d_gene: .
v_gene: TRBV6-2/TRBV6-3
j_gene: TRBJ2-1

CDR3aa: CASSSQTTGGHEKLFF
CDR3nt: TGTGCCAGCAGCTCCCAAACGACAGGGGGCCATGAAAAACTGTTTTTT
abundance: .
d_gene: TRBD1
v_gene: TRBV11-1
j_gene: TRBJ1-4

CDR3aa: CATNPGGPGSTDTQYF
CDR3nt: TGTGCCACCAACCCGGGGGGGCCCGGGAGCACAGATACGCAGTATTTT
abundance: .
d_gene: TRBD2
v_gene: TRBV15
j_gene: TRBJ2-3

CDR3aa: CASSYPTGVNTEAFF
CDR3nt: TGTGCCAGCAGTTACCCTACAGGCGTGAACACTGAAGCTTTCTTT
abundance: .
d_gene: .
v_gene: TRBV6-5
j_gene: TRBJ1-1

CDR3aa: CASSQYSRDTQYF
CDR3nt: TGTGCCAGCAGCCAATACTCACGGGATACGCAGTATTTT
abundance: .
d_gene: .
v_gene: TRBV3-1/TRBV3-2
j_gene: TRBJ2-3

CDR3aa: CASSISQGSIRGYTF
CDR3nt: TGTGCCAGTAGTATCAGTCAGGGCTCCATCAGGGGCTACACCTTC
abundance: .
d_gene: .
v_gene: TRBV19
j_gene: TRBJ1-2

CDR3aa: CASSVRDRDYQELFF
CDR3nt: TGTGCCAGCAGCGTCCGGGACAGGGACTACCAGGAGCTGTTTTTT
abundance: .
d_gene: TRBD1
v_gene: TRBV5-4
j_gene: TRBJ2-2

CDR3aa: CASSADRGYEQYF
CDR3nt: TGTGCCAGTAGTGCAGACAGGGGCTACGAGCAGTACTTC
abundance: .
d_gene: TRBD1
v_gene: TRBV19
j_gene: TRBJ2-7

CDR3aa: CAWRTSGTGELFF
CDR3nt: TGTGCCTGGAGAACTAGTGGGACCGGGGAGCTGTTTTTT
abundance: .
d_gene: .
v_gene: TRBV30
j_gene: TRBJ2-2

CDR3aa: CASQRGDSYEQYF
CDR3nt: TGTGCCAGCCAGCGGGGGGACTCCTACGAGCAGTACTTC
abundance: few
d_gene: TRBD2
v_gene: TRBV6-6
j_gene: TRBJ2-7

CDR3aa: CASGSPAGGANVLTF
CDR3nt: TGTGCCAGCGGTTCCCCGGCGGGAGGGGCCAACGTCCTGACTTTC
abundance: .
d_gene: .
v_gene: TRBV5-6
j_gene: TRBJ2-6

CDR3aa: CASSRRGRGTGELFF
CDR3nt: TGTGCCAGCAGCCGGAGGGGACGGGGCACCGGGGAGCTGTTTTTT
abundance: .
d_gene: .
v_gene: TRBV16
j_gene: TRBJ2-2

CDR3aa: CASKEGTGNQPQHF
CDR3nt: TGTGCCAGCAAAGAAGGGACAGGGAATCAGCCCCAGCATTTT
abundance: .
d_gene: TRBD1
v_gene: TRBV2
j_gene: TRBJ1-5

CDR3aa: CASALGPSTTDTQYF
CDR3nt: TGTGCCAGCGCCCTGGGCCCAAGTACCACAGATACGCAGTATTTT
abundance: .
d_gene: .
v_gene: TRBV6-5
j_gene: TRBJ2-3

CDR3aa: CATSDLKTTIGELFF
CDR3nt: TGTGCCACCAGTGATTTGAAGACAACCATCGGGGAGCTGTTTTTT
abundance: .
d_gene: .
v_gene: TRBV24-1
j_gene: TRBJ2-2

CDR3aa: CASKLTNLAEAFF
CDR3nt: TGTGCCAGCAAATTGACAAACCTCGCTGAAGCTTTCTTT
abundance: .
d_gene: .
v_gene: TRBV6-5
j_gene: TRBJ1-1

CDR3aa: CASSDVAGGIDTQYF
CDR3nt: TGTGCCAGCAGTGACGTAGCCGGGGGGATAGATACGCAGTATTTT
abundance: .
d_gene: TRBD2
v_gene: TRBV6-4
j_gene: TRBJ2-3

CDR3aa: CASSMLQLLSGELFF
CDR3nt: TGTGCCAGTAGTATGTTACAGTTGCTATCCGGGGAGCTGTTTTTT
abundance: .
d_gene: .
v_gene: TRBV19
j_gene: TRBJ2-2